This is a list of T cell receptor beta chains from one sample in a study of CD8 T cells in Susac syndrome. One entry per CDR3 protein results from TCRdb running MiXCR on the immunoSEQ multiplex PCR reads. Among 80,000 or so distinct CDR3 sequences listed, 93% were seen once. The sequencing sample was made of CD4+ T cells from PBMCs. Source of these receptors: a human donor with Susac syndrome. CDR3s include the opening cysteine and the closing phenylalanine or tryptophan. The D gene is left open where the match is weak.

CDR3: CASSYSFGTGEETQYF
V: TRBV6-5
J: TRBJ2-5
D: TRBD1

CDR3: CASSERQGYSPLHF
V: TRBV2
J: TRBJ1-6
D: -

CDR3: CASSQALEAFF
V: TRBV3-1
J: TRBJ1-1
D: -

CDR3: CASSLSDRLNTEAFF
V: TRBV27
J: TRBJ1-1
D: -

CDR3: CASSLFRGGQPNEKLFF
V: TRBV7-8
J: TRBJ1-4
D: TRBD1

CDR3: CASSVGPNEQFF
V: TRBV5-1
J: TRBJ2-1
D: -

CDR3: CASSYDRTDTQYF
V: TRBV6-5
J: TRBJ2-3
D: -

CDR3: CASSYSIGGLGTDTQYF
V: TRBV6-5
J: TRBJ2-3
D: TRBD2

CDR3: CSAPGGNYEQYF
V: TRBV20-1
J: TRBJ2-7
D: -

CDR3: CASSLDPATHGGNTIYF
V: TRBV7-8
J: TRBJ1-3
D: -

CDR3: CAWSVPGLAGVNEQYF
V: TRBV30
J: TRBJ2-7
D: TRBD2

CDR3: CASSVGSGLNTGELFF
V: TRBV9
J: TRBJ2-2
D: -

CDR3: CASSGGGRGQHF
V: TRBV6-2/TRBV6-3
J: TRBJ1-5
D: -

CDR3: CATSDSRDVNGGETQYF
V: TRBV24-1
J: TRBJ2-5
D: -

CDR3: CASRDRPYEQYF
V: TRBV28
J: TRBJ2-7
D: -

CDR3: CASSLVPPYGYTF
V: TRBV7-2
J: TRBJ1-2
D: -

CDR3: CDLMSDYSNQPQHF
V: TRBV23-1
J: TRBJ1-5
D: -

CDR3: CASSFLPNQPQHF
V: TRBV6-5
J: TRBJ1-5
D: -